This T cell receptor (beta chain) was sequenced in a study of Ad26.COV2.S vaccination and SARS-CoV-2 variants. Overall study: Sample donor was a member of the COV1001 Ad26.COV2.S trial arm. Intramuscular Ad26.COV2.S at 5x10^10 or 1x10^11 viral particles. The study, taken as a whole, reports: It was reported that spike-specific CD8+ and CD4+ T cell responses were substantially broad after vaccination.

Turning to this clone: What it recognizes is unknown.

Germline values: CDR1 MNHNY, CDR2 SVGAGI (reference sequence). V lost 8 bases, J lost 1 base, and 9 bases lay in between. The CDR3 is 13 residues long. Treatment meaning: around 19 received Ad26.COV2.S at low or high dose, single or two shots; about 5 received placebo; per-sample allocation not given. Sampling occurred on day 63 after the first vaccine or placebo injection. Donation was by an adult aged 18-55 years who was in Boston. Profiled with immunoSEQ multiplex PCR; TCRdb holds only in-frame clones, not every one. The data contain roughly 300,000 clones, around 89% of them singletons. This specimen consisted of peripheral blood, obtained in a trial of Ad26.COV2.S vaccine versus placebo. This TCR derives from a person aged 18-65 years who received the Ad26.COV2.S COVID-19 vaccine or a placebo. This chain uses TRBV6-6 with TRBJ1-5, with a weak D call TRBD1 (6 bases). CDR3 amino acids: CASRGQSNQPQHF. DNA of the CDR3: TGTGCCAGCCGGGGGCAAAGCAATCAGCCCCAGCATTTT.